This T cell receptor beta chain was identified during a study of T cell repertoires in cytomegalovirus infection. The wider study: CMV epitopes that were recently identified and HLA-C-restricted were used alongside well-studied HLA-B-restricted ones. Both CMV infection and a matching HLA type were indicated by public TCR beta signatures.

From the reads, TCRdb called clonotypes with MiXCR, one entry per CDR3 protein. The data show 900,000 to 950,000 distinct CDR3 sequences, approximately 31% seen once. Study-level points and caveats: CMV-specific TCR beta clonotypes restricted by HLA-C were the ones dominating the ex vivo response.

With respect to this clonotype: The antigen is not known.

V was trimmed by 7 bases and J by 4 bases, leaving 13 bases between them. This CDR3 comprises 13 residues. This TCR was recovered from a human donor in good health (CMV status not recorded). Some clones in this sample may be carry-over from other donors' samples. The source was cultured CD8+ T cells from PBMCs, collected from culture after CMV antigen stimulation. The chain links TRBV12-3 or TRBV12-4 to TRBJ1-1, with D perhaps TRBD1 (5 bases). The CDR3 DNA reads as TGTGCCAGCACTGGGCAGGGAATCACTGAAGCTTTCTTT. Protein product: CASTGQGITEAFF.